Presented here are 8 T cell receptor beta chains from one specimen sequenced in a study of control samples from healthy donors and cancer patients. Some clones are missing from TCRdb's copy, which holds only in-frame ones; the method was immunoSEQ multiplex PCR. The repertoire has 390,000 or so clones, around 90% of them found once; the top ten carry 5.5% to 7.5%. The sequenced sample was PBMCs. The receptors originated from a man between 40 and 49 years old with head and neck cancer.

The CDR3 is CASILVRRRDTIYNEQFF. The CDR3 nucleotides read TGCGCCAGCATCCTCGTAAGACGCAGGGACACTATCTACAATGAGCAGTTCTTC. The chain couples TRBV4-1 to TRBJ2-1, with a weak D call TRBD1 (6 bases). The length of the CDR3 is 18 residues. Germline-derived CDR1 and CDR2 are MGHRA and YSYEKL. Trimming left V 7 bases short and J 3 bases short, with 25 bases between.

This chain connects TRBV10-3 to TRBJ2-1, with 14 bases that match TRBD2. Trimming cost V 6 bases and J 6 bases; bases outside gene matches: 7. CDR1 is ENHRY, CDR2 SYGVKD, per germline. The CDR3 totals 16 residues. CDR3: CAIRDPGTSGSNEQFF. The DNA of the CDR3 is TGTGCCATCAGGGACCCCGGGACTAGCGGGAGCAATGAGCAGTTCTTC.

The CDR3 DNA sequence: TGTGCCAGCAGCCAAGGGGACCGCGAGTGGTCTGGAAACACCATATATTTT. It is translated as CASSQGDREWSGNTIYF. This chain links TRBV3-1 (or the pseudogene TRBV3-2) with TRBJ1-3; tentative D call: TRBD1 (5 bases). Germline V gene lookup returns CDR1 LGHDT and CDR2 YNNKEL (reference sequence). Trimming cost V 1 base and J 1 base, with 14 bases left between them. The CDR3 covers 17 residues.

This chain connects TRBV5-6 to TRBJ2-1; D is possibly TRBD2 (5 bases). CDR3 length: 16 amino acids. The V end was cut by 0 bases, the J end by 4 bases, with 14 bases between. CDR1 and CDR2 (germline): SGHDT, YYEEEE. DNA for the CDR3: TGTGCCAGCAGCTTGGGTGCGGCAGGAGGATACAATGAGCAGTTCTTC. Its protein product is CASSLGAAGGYNEQFF.

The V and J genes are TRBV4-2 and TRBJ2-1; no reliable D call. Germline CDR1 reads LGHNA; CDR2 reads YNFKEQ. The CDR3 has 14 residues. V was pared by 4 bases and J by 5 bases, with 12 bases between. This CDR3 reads CASSLTLADNEQFF. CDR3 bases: TGTGCCAGCAGCCTTACCCTGGCGGACAATGAGCAGTTCTTC.

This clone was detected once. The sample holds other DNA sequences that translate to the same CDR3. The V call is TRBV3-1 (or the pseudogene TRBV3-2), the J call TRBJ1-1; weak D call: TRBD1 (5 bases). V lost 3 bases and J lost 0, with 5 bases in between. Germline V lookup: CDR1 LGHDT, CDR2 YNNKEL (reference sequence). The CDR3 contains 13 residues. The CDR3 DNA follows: TGTGCCAGCAGCCAGGGGGTGAACACTGAAGCTTTCTTT. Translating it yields CASSQGVNTEAFF.

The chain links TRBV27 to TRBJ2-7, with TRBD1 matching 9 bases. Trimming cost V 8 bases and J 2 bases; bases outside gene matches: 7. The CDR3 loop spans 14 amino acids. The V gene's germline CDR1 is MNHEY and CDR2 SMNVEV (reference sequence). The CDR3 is CASGRGTGTYEQYF. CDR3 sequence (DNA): TGTGCCAGCGGGCGAGGGACAGGGACCTACGAGCAGTACTTC.

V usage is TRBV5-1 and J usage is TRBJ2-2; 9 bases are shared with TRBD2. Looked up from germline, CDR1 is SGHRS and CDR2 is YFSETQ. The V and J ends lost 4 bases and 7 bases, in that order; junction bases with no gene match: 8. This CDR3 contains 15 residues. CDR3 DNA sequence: TGCGCCAGCAGCCCAACAAGACTAGCGGTCGGGGAGCTGTTTTTT. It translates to CASSPTRLAVGELFF. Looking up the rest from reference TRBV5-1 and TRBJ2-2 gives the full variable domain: KAGVTQTPRYLIKTRGQQVTLSCSPISGHRSVSWYQQTPGQGLQFLFEYFSETQRNKGNFPGRFSGRQFSNSRSEMNVSTLELGDSALYLCASSPTRLAVGELFFGEGSRLTVL.